Listed below are T cell receptor beta chains from one sample, sequenced in a study of blood T cell repertoires in COVID-19. Sequencing used immunoSEQ multiplex PCR; TCRdb keeps in-frame clones, though not all of them. The sample yields 300,000 to 350,000 clones, 75% to 95% seen once. Sequencing input: peripheral blood. These receptors came from a woman in her 30s with COVID-19, enrolled during active disease. Each CDR3 is given with its conserved first and last residue. A D gene is named only where the DNA matches it firmly. Clone size, where shown, is once, few, many, or a class for clones that have expanded.

size	V	J	D	CDR3	DNA
once	TRBV9	TRBJ1-4	-	CASSPSNLAPGEKLFF	TGTGCCAGCAGCCCGTCGAATTTAGCTCCAGGGGAAAAACTGTTTTTT
-	TRBV4-3	TRBJ2-7	-	CASSQDTPGEQYF	TGCGCCAGCAGCCAAGATACCCCCGGCGAGCAGTACTTC
-	TRBV2	TRBJ2-7	TRBD2	CASSEEGLALREQYF	TGTGCCAGCAGTGAAGAGGGACTAGCCCTACGAGAGCAGTACTTC
-	TRBV19	TRBJ1-1	-	CASSIVDGGLAFF	TGTGCCAGTAGTATAGTGGACGGCGGGTTAGCTTTCTTT
-	TRBV10-2	TRBJ2-5	TRBD1	CASSTGGTETQYF	TGCGCCAGCTCGACAGGGGGGACGGAGACCCAGTACTTC
once	TRBV5-1	TRBJ1-6	-	CASSLQQGTRTPLHF	TGCGCCAGCAGCTTGCAGCAGGGCACGAGGACACCCCTCCACTTT
-	TRBV29-1	TRBJ2-1	-	CSSRRGTNEQFF	TGCAGCTCTCGGAGGGGAACTAATGAGCAGTTCTTC
-	TRBV5-6	TRBJ1-2	TRBD1	CASSKGQGVNGYTF	TGTGCCAGCAGCAAAGGACAGGGGGTTAATGGCTACACCTTC
-	TRBV18	TRBJ2-2	-	CASSSGLLNTGELFF	TGTGCCAGCTCATCGGGACTCTTGAACACCGGGGAGCTGTTTTTT
-	TRBV15	TRBJ2-1	TRBD2	CATSRDPLAGEDNEQFF	TGTGCCACCAGCAGAGATCCCCTAGCGGGAGAGGACAATGAGCAGTTCTTC
-	TRBV5-6	TRBJ2-7	-	CASSLQGVNEQYF	TGTGCCAGCAGCTTGCAGGGCGTCAACGAGCAGTACTTC